One and the same sample provided the 8 T cell receptor beta chains below, sequenced in a study of response to subunit inactivated influenza vaccine. TCRdb re-analysed the RT-PCR reads in MiXCR, keeping a single row per CDR3 protein. The sample holds about 540,000 distinct CDR3 sequences, approximately 24% seen once. Another study also made use of these data, one on T cells expressing NK-cell markers. That paper adds: A 5'RACE template switching approach incorporating UMIs was used to make TCR beta cDNA.

The material was CD4+ T cells sorted from PBMCs, obtained 12 days after vaccination. The receptors stem from a man over 45 who received an inactivated influenza vaccine.

This clonotype was seen only a few times. J is TRBJ1-4 and V is TRBV4-1; 12 bases are a match to TRBD1. CDR1 is MGHRA, CDR2 YSYEKL, per germline. The CDR3 runs 16 residues. The J segment lost 7 bases and the V segment lost 3 bases, leaving 6 bases of the junction unmatched. Written as DNA, the CDR3 is TGCGCCAGCAGCCAGGACCCGGGACAGGGGGCTGAAAAACTGTTTTTT. Translating gives CASSQDPGQGAEKLFF.

The chain employs TRBV2 and TRBJ2-5, with TRBD2 as a possible D gene (6 bases). The germline gives CDR1 SNHLY, CDR2 FYNNEI. There are 13 residues in the CDR3. Trimming took 3 bases from V and 4 from J, leaving 9 bases between them. The CDR3 bases are TGTGCCAGCAGTGATGGTAGCGGAGAGACCCAGTACTTC. Protein: CASSDGSGETQYF.

This chain connects TRBV7-2 to TRBJ2-5; D remains unclear. V lost 5 bases to trimming and J lost 4 bases, with 17 bases between them. The CDR3 has 15 amino acids. The germline V gene encodes CDR1 SGHTA and CDR2 FQGNSA. In DNA, the CDR3 is TGTGCCAGCAGCCGGCGGACGCTTGGGTCAGAGACCCAGTACTTC. This translates into CASSRRTLGSETQYF.

This clonotype appeared a few times. The CDR3 DNA sequence: TGTGCCAGCAGAGGAGGGCTGGACACCGGGGAGCTGTTTTTT. Amino acid sequence: CASRGGLDTGELFF. The chain uses TRBV14 and TRBJ2-2; D possibly corresponds to TRBD2 (6 bases). Germline V gene data show CDR1 as SGHDN and CDR2 as FVKESK. V was cut by 6 bases and J by 3 bases, with 11 bases left in between. The CDR3 loop spans 14 amino acids. The whole variable domain, filled in from reference TRBV14 and TRBJ2-2, reads EAGVTQFPSHSVIEKGQTVTLRCDPISGHDNLYWYRRVMGKEIKFLLHFVKESKQDESGMPNNRFLAERTGGTYSTLKVQPAELEDSGVYFCASRGGLDTGELFFGEGSRLTVL.

This clonotype was seen only a few times. The chain combines TRBV5-1 with TRBJ2-7, with D perhaps matching TRBD2 (6 bases). The CDR3 runs 17 residues. V dropped 4 bases and J dropped 0 bases, with 20 bases sitting between them. Per the germline V gene, CDR1 is SGHRS and CDR2 is YFSETQ. The chain's CDR3 is CASSLGTLALSSYEQYF. Here the CDR3 DNA reads TGCGCCAGCAGCCTTGGTACCCTAGCGCTCAGCTCCTACGAGCAGTACTTC.

This chain links TRBV11-2 with TRBJ2-2; 7 bases align to TRBD2. Germline CDR1 is SGHAT and CDR2 is FQNNGV. The CDR3 covers 15 residues. V was clipped by 10 bases and J by 4 bases; unmatched bases: 12. The CDR3: CATKARSGGTGELFF. CDR3 nucleotides: TGTGCCACCAAAGCGAGGTCGGGAGGCACCGGGGAGCTGTTTTTT.

J is TRBJ1-1 and V is TRBV3-1; perhaps TRBD1 as D (6 bases). Germline V gene data show CDR1 as LGHDT and CDR2 as YNNKEL (reference sequence). V was trimmed by 3 bases and J by 4 bases, leaving 9 bases between them. The CDR3 contains 13 residues. CDR3 region: CASSHQGSTEAFF. CDR3 in DNA: TGTGCCAGCAGCCATCAGGGGAGCACTGAAGCTTTCTTT.

The gene calls are TRBV15 and TRBJ2-2; D is unclear. There are 17 residues in the CDR3. Germline CDR1 is LNHNV and CDR2 is YYDKDF (reference sequence). Trimming shortened V by 5 bases and J by 2 bases, and 18 bases separated the two germline ends. CDR3 protein: CATSASVPTLNTGELFF. CDR3 DNA: TGTGCCACCAGCGCAAGCGTCCCGACATTAAACACCGGGGAGCTGTTTTTT.